This T cell receptor (beta chain) originates from a study of T cells after yellow fever vaccination. Whole-study context: SMART-Seq v4 Ultra Low Input handled preparation of low-cell-number fractions.

There are a few counts of this clonotype. CDR1 LGHNA and CDR2 YNFKEQ come from the germline V gene. There are 16 residues in the CDR3. Trimming stripped 1 base from V and 4 bases from J, with 15 bases between. For TCR, cDNA came from 5'RACE template switching, which added a universal primer site and UMIs. TCRdb passed the 5' RACE reads through MiXCR, listing each CDR3 protein once. The sample has 300,000 to 450,000 distinct CDR3 sequences, approximately 8% seen once. The chain links TRBV4-2 to TRBJ2-3; the D call may be TRBD1 or TRBD2 (6 bases each). This sequence was found in a man aged 18-30 years who received the YFV17D yellow fever vaccine. Specimen: PBMCs, collected approximately 47 days after the first yellow fever vaccination. The CDR3: CASSQAGAGRSDTQYF. The CDR3 nucleotides are TGTGCCAGCAGCCAAGCGGGGGCAGGGAGGTCAGATACGCAGTATTTT.